This T cell receptor beta chain was captured by sequencing in a study of CXCR3-negative and CXCR3-positive naive CD8 T cells. The method, 5' RACE with UMI labels, was used to prepare the TRB cDNA libraries. With the 5' RACE reads reprocessed, TCRdb shows one record per CDR3 protein and no DNA. This sample contains around 88,000 distinct CDR3 sequences. Germline values: CDR1 LNHDA, CDR2 SQIVND (reference sequence). The CDR3 consists of 17 residues. A word on this clonotype: What it binds is not known.

Sorts performed in triplicate captured 250,000 to 350,000 cells each from every CD8+ T cell subset. Study results and limitations: Naive cells used TRBV-TRBJ genes in much the same way whether CXCR3-negative or CXCR3-positive; memory cells did not. TRB CDR3s of CXCR3-positive naive cells were more hydrophobic than those of CXCR3-negative naive cells.

V is TRBV19 and J is TRBJ1-1; TCRdb's D call, TRBD1, is unchecked because there is no DNA. Input material: naive CXCR3+ CD8+ T cells from blood. Subset described: CD45RO-CCR7+CD27+CD95- naive CD8+ T cells expressing CXCR3 (TNR3+). This TCR was recovered from a human donor in good health. Some clones in this sample may be carry-over from other donors' samples. CDR3 residues: CASSLTDRPGWDTEAFF.